These 14 T cell receptor beta chains originate from one sample sequenced in a study of T cells in Graves' hyperthyroidism and ophthalmopathy. It was RNA transcripts that yielded the amplified TCR beta CDR3 regions. Researchers ran a first-round RT-PCR on the TCR CDR3 using the HTBI primer set. Each CDR3 protein gets one entry after TCRdb re-called the multiplex PCR reads with MiXCR. The sample shows 550,000 to 600,000 distinct CDR3 sequences, 16% of them seen only once. Sequenced sample: blood. These receptor sequences come from a woman aged 18-30 years with Graves' hyperthyroidism.

In its sample, this clonotype was seen a few times. This chain links TRBV20-1 with TRBJ2-4; the D call may be TRBD1 or TRBD2 (5 bases each). The germline CDR1 and CDR2 sequences are DFQATT and SNEGSKA (reference sequence). V was cut by 3 bases and J by 5 bases, with 17 bases left in between. This CDR3 has 15 amino acids. CDR3: CSASFVWQGENIQYF. The CDR3 coding sequence is TGCAGTGCTAGTTTTGTTTGGCAGGGAGAAAACATTCAGTACTTC.

The table lists this clonotype with many counts. J is TRBJ1-4 and V is TRBV3-1, with D hard to call. Germline V gives CDR1 LGHDT, CDR2 YNNKEL (reference sequence). The CDR3 has 13 amino acids. Deletions cut 0 bases from V and 10 bases from J, with 9 bases between. The chain's CDR3 is CASSQDLTLKLFF. DNA of the CDR3: TGTGCCAGCAGCCAAGATTTGACGTTAAAACTGTTTTTT.

In regard to this clonotype: One end of the junction fails to match germline, which may point to a read error. The rearrangement joins TRBV6-1 to TRBJ2-7; TRBD1 is a possible D gene (5 bases). The CDR3 is 16 residues long. Germline loops: CDR1 MNHNS, CDR2 SASEGT. The CDR3 spells CASSEAGATVTYKQYF. CDR3 sequence (DNA): TGTGCCAGCAGTGAAGCAGGGGCCACCGTTACCTACAAGCAGTACTTC.

This clonotype was observed many times. The gene calls are TRBV5-1 and TRBJ2-1; D is perhaps TRBD1 (6 bases). The CDR3 runs 14 residues. V was shortened by 0 bases and J by 6 bases, with 10 bases between the two germline ends. Germline V gene data show CDR1 as SGHRS and CDR2 as YFSETQ. The CDR3 protein is CASSLGTGFNEQFF. DNA for the CDR3: TGCGCCAGCAGCTTGGGTACAGGGTTCAATGAGCAGTTCTTC.

This clonotype occurred many times. This sequence joins TRBV20-1 and TRBJ2-1, with 11 bases identical to TRBD2. CDR1 is DFQATT, CDR2 SNEGSKA, per germline (reference sequence). The CDR3 runs 16 residues. V trimming: 2 bases; J trimming: 5 bases; junction bases outside the gene matches: 8. The CDR3 is CSARPKTSGIDNEQFF. CDR3 nucleotides: TGCAGTGCTAGACCTAAGACTAGCGGGATTGACAATGAGCAGTTCTTC.

The chain combines TRBV6-1 with TRBJ2-5, with 10 bases fitting TRBD2. In germline, CDR1 is MNHNS, CDR2 SASEGT. The CDR3 has 15 residues. V trimming: 7 bases; J trimming: 5 bases; junction bases outside the gene matches: 10. This chain's CDR3 is CASTSLAGETETQYF. In DNA, the CDR3 is TGTGCCAGCACGTCCCTAGCGGGAGAGACGGAGACCCAGTACTTC.

The rearrangement uses TRBV20-1 and TRBJ1-5, with TRBD1 matching over 8 bases. Germline assignment: CDR1 DFQATT and CDR2 SNEGSKA (reference sequence). V dropped 4 bases and J dropped 8; count of bases not matched to a gene: 4. This CDR3 comprises 12 residues. This chain's CDR3 is CSAKDRDEPQHF. As DNA, the CDR3 is TGCAGTGCTAAGGACAGGGACGAGCCCCAGCATTTT.

The rearrangement joins TRBV29-1 to TRBJ1-1; maybe TRBD1 (5 bases). The germline CDR1 and CDR2 sequences are SQVTM and ANQGSEA. Trimming left V 7 bases short and J 3 bases short, with 18 bases between. This CDR3 spans 14 amino acids. CDR3 nucleotides: TGCAGCGCTCCGGGGGGTGCCGTGGACACTGAAGCTTTCTTT. Translation: CSAPGGAVDTEAFF.

This clonotype was observed a few times. V and J are TRBV20-1 and TRBJ2-7; D is unresolved. Germline V CDR1 and CDR2: DFQATT, SNEGSKA (reference sequence). Trimming took off 6 bases at V and 3 bases at J, with 6 bases between the two ends. There are 10 residues in the CDR3. CDR3 DNA sequence: TGCAGTGCCAGAAACTACGAGCAGTACTTC. Amino acid sequence: CSARNYEQYF.

J is TRBJ2-6 and V is TRBV6-1; no reliable D call. V lost 0 bases and J lost 2, with 8 bases in between. The germline CDR1 and CDR2 sequences are MNHNS and SASEGT. The CDR3 runs 16 residues. The CDR3 spells CASSEAGWTGANVLTF. The CDR3 DNA sequence: TGTGCCAGCAGTGAAGCGGGGTGGACTGGGGCCAACGTCCTGACTTTC.

The table lists this clonotype with a few counts. The J gene is TRBJ2-2, the V gene TRBV6-2 or TRBV6-3; D is undetermined. V was clipped by 11 bases and J by 6 bases, with 10 bases between them. In germline, CDR1 is MNHEY, CDR2 SVGEGT. The CDR3 loop spans 11 amino acids. The CDR3 DNA is TGTGCCGGTTTTAACTCCGGGGAGCTGTTTTTT. Translated, it gives CAGFNSGELFF.

Concerning this clonotype itself: A clone one base away is much larger, so this may be a read error. The genes are TRBV2 and TRBJ2-7, with 7 bases identical to TRBD1. V was pared by 10 bases and J by 4 bases, with 10 bases of the junction left unmatched. The V gene's germline CDR1 is SNHLY and CDR2 FYNNEI. The CDR3 has 13 residues. The CDR3 sequence: CATTGAEQYEQYF. CDR3 nucleotide sequence: TGTGCCACCACAGGGGCAGAACAATACGAGCAGTACTTC.

The chain recombines TRBV7-9 with TRBJ2-5; no clear D gene. CDR3 length: 13 amino acids. Trimming removed 3 bases from V and 5 bases from J, with 10 bases in between. From germline, CDR1 is SEHNR and CDR2 FQNEAQ (reference sequence). DNA of the CDR3: TGTGCCAGCAGCTTCTTGTGGGCCGAGACCCAGTACTTC. Translating it yields CASSFLWAETQYF.

This clonotype has ten or more counts. The V and J genes are TRBV28 and TRBJ2-7; perhaps TRBD2 as D (6 bases). V dropped 10 bases and J dropped 1 base, with 17 bases sitting between them. Germline V CDR1 and CDR2: MDHEN, SYDVKM. The CDR3 has 14 residues. The CDR3 spells CAITSGGSSYEQYF. The DNA for the CDR3 is TGTGCCATTACCTCTGGAGGGTCTTCCTACGAGCAGTACTTC.